This TCR beta chain emerged from a study of read filtering for tumor transcriptome and immune sequencing. Study background: Mean patient age was approximately 66 years, range 47 to 80; around 17 male, 12 to 15 female. Points from the study as a whole: This fraction held mixed bone marrow immune cells after CD138-negative sorting.

With regard to this clonotype: What it binds is unknown.

From approximately 400 ng of RNA, a library with molecular barcoded alpha/delta and beta/gamma adaptors was made. TCRdb itself ran the reads through MiXCR, one entry per CDR3 protein. The sample lists over 80,000 distinct CDR3 sequences; over 9% were seen once. CDR3 size: 16 residues. V lost 1 base to trimming and J lost 5 bases, with 15 bases between them. Per germline, CDR1 SGHTA and CDR2 FQGNSA. The genes are TRBV7-2 and TRBJ2-4; perhaps TRBD1 as D (6 bases). This clonotype was sampled from a donor over 35 with multiple myeloma. The specimen sequenced was a population of CD138-negative cells sorted from bone marrow. The CDR3 nucleotides are TGTGCCAGCAGCTTAGTAGCAGGGGCTCAGGAAAACATTCAGTACTTC. It is translated as CASSLVAGAQENIQYF.